This T cell receptor beta chain was sequenced for a study of blood T cell repertoires in COVID-19. Study-level background: Samples representing acute and convalescent COVID-19 were sourced from the United States, Italy and Spain.

The CDR3 extends over 13 amino acids. V was shortened by 3 bases and J by 0 bases, with 6 bases between the two germline ends. Per germline, CDR1 LNHDA and CDR2 SQIVND (reference sequence). Measured with immunoSEQ multiplex PCR; TCRdb has only the in-frame clones, and not every one. The sample shows around 170,000 clones, around 86% of them seen only once. The specimen sequenced was peripheral blood. This receptor was taken from a middle-aged woman with acute or convalescent COVID-19. The J gene is TRBJ2-7, the V gene TRBV19; D remains unclear. In DNA form, the CDR3 reads TGTGCCAGTAGTATTCGCTACTCCTACGAGCAGTACTTC. It codes for CASSIRYSYEQYF.